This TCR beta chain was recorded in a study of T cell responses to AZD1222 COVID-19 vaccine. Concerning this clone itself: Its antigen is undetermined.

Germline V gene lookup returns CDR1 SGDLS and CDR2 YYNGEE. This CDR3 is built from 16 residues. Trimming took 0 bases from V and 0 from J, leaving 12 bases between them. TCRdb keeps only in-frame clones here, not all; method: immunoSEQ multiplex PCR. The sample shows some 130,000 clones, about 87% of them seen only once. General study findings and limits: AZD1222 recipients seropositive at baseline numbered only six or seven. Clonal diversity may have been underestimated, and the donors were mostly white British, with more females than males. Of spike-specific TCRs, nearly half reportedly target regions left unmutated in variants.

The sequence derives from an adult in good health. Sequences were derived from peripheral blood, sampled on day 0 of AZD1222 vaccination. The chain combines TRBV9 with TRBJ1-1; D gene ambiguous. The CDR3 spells CASSVVPPDLNTEAFF. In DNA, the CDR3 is TGTGCCAGCAGCGTAGTACCCCCGGACCTGAACACTGAAGCTTTCTTT.